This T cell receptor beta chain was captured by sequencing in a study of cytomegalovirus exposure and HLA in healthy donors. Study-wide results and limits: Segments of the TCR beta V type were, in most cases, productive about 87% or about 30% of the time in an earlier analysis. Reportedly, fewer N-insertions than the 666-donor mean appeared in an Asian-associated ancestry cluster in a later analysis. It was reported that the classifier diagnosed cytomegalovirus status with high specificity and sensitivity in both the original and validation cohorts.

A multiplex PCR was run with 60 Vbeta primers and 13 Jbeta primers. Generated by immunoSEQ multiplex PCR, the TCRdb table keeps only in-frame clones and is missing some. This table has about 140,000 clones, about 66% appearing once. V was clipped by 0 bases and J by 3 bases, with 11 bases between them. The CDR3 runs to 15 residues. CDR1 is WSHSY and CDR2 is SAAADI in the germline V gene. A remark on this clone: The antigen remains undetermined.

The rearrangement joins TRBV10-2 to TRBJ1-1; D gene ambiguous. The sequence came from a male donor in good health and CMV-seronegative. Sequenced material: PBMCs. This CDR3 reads CASSESIERDTEAFF. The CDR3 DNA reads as TGCGCCAGCAGTGAGTCGATTGAGCGGGACACTGAAGCTTTCTTT.